Each of the 14 T cell receptor beta chains below was sequenced from the same sample in a study of cytomegalovirus exposure and HLA in healthy donors. Vbeta (60) and Jbeta (13) primers were used in the PCR. Measured with immunoSEQ multiplex PCR; TCRdb has only the in-frame clones, and not every one. The table lists fewer than 80,000 clones, 60% to 75% of them singletons, with around 10% in the top ten. Sequenced material: PBMCs. The source of these receptors is a woman aged 55-69 years in good health and CMV-seropositive.

This chain joins TRBV30 and TRBJ1-5, with D perhaps TRBD1 (6 bases). This CDR3 has 14 residues. CDR1 is GTSNPN and CDR2 is SVGIG in the germline V gene (reference sequence). V lost 2 bases, J lost 5 bases, and 13 bases lay in between. The CDR3 nucleotides are TGTGCCTGGAGTATCAGGGGTTCGTATCAGCCCCAGCATTTT. Translating it yields CAWSIRGSYQPQHF.

The table lists this clone with a count of one. This chain joins TRBV5-6 and TRBJ1-1; the D is unclear. In germline, CDR1 is SGHDT, CDR2 YYEEEE. The CDR3 runs to 12 residues. With 2 bases removed from V and 7 bases from J, the gap between germline ends came to 9 bases. Written as DNA, the CDR3 is TGTGCCAGCAGCTTCGGGTTTCGTGAAGCTTTCTTT. Its protein is CASSFGFREAFF.

This chain connects TRBV27 to TRBJ1-2, with D maybe TRBD1 (5 bases). This CDR3 is 15 amino acids long. CDR1 and CDR2 from the germline V gene are MNHEY and SMNVEV (reference sequence). With 0 bases removed from V and 4 bases from J, the gap between germline ends came to 12 bases. This chain's CDR3 is CASSLSWQGGYGYTF. The CDR3 DNA reads TGTGCCAGCAGTTTATCGTGGCAGGGTGGCTATGGCTACACCTTC.

This chain uses TRBV30 with TRBJ2-5; TRBD1 aligns across 7 bases. CDR3 length equals 12 residues. Germline V gene sequence: CDR1 GTSNPN, CDR2 SVGIG (reference sequence). Trimming took 7 bases from V and 1 from J; bases not matched to a gene: 3. DNA of the CDR3: TGTGCCTACCGGGACAGCCAAGAGACCCAGTACTTC. Residues: CAYRDSQETQYF.

This clone appeared a single time. The genes are TRBV5-1 and TRBJ2-2, with 11 bases fitting TRBD1. CDR1 and CDR2 (germline): SGHRS, YFSETQ. The CDR3 has 15 residues. V was pared by 5 bases and J by 7 bases, with 7 bases of the junction left unmatched. The CDR3 DNA is TGCGCCAGCAGTCACGGACAGGGGGCGGTCGGGGAGCTGTTTTTT. Amino acid sequence: CASSHGQGAVGELFF.

The chain combines TRBV30 with TRBJ2-2, with 7 positions matching TRBD1. Germline CDR1 is GTSNPN and CDR2 is SVGIG (reference sequence). V shed 3 bases and J 5 bases; nucleotides not matched to a gene: 9. This CDR3 has 15 residues. Written as DNA, the CDR3 is TGTGCCTGGAGACACCAGGGGGTTGGGACCGGGGAGCTGTTTTTT. Translating it yields CAWRHQGVGTGELFF.

This chain uses TRBV7-9 with TRBJ1-2, with a tentative D call TRBD1 (5 bases). The V end lost 1 base, the J end lost 6 bases, and 15 bases lay between the germline ends. CDR1 and CDR2 (germline): SEHNR, FQNEAQ (reference sequence). The CDR3 sequence is 15 residues long. The CDR3 loop is CASSLERDSRNGYTF. The CDR3 bases are TGTGCCAGCAGCTTAGAACGCGACAGTCGGAATGGCTACACCTTC. Full variable domain (outside the CDR3, taken from reference TRBV7-9 and TRBJ1-2): DTGVSQNPRHKITKRGQNVTFRCDPISEHNRLYWYRQTLGQGPEFLTYFQNEAQLEKSRLLSDRFSAERPKGSFSTLEIQRTEQGDSAMYLCASSLERDSRNGYTFGSGTRLTVV.

This clone appeared a single time. The rearrangement links TRBV30 to TRBJ2-7, with 7 nucleotides matching TRBD1. With 2 bases clipped from V and 1 base from J, the junction kept 5 bases outside the gene matches. The CDR3 spans 14 residues. Germline-derived CDR1 and CDR2 are GTSNPN and SVGIG (reference sequence). The CDR3 DNA reads TGTGCCTGGAGTACAGGACAGGAGTCCTACGAGCAGTACTTC. This gives the protein CAWSTGQESYEQYF.

The rearrangement joins TRBV9 to TRBJ2-1, with 7 bases fitting TRBD1. Germline values: CDR1 SGDLS, CDR2 YYNGEE. With 4 bases clipped from V and 14 bases from J, the junction kept 6 bases outside the gene matches. The CDR3 spans 11 residues. The CDR3 nucleotides read TGTGCCAGCAGCCAAGGACAGGAAAAGTTCTTC. Protein: CASSQGQEKFF. Supplemented by reference TRBV9 and TRBJ2-1, the full variable domain reads DSGVTQTPKHLITATGQRVTLRCSPRSGDLSVYWYQQSLDQGLQFLIQYYNGEERAKGNILERFSAQQFPDLHSELNLSSLELGDSALYFCASSQGQEKFFGPGTRLTVL.

The chain combines TRBV5-6 with TRBJ1-2; 9 nucleotides agree with TRBD1. With V trimmed by 2 bases and J by 8 bases, 19 bases remained unmatched. Germline loops: CDR1 SGHDT, CDR2 YYEEEE. The CDR3 loop spans 18 amino acids. The CDR3 protein is CASSFLGTGLTIREGYTF. The CDR3 bases are TGTGCCAGCAGCTTCCTGGGGACAGGGCTCACAATTAGGGAGGGCTACACCTTC.

This clone was seen just once. The V call is TRBV6-6, the J call TRBJ1-5; 10 bases agree with TRBD1. The CDR3 runs 16 residues. Germline values: CDR1 MNHNY, CDR2 SVGAGI (reference sequence). The junction had 7 bases not matched to a gene; V was cut back by 6 bases and J by 2 bases. The CDR3 DNA is TGTGCCAGCAGACCGGACAGGGGGGTTGGCAATCAGCCCCAGCATTTT. It codes for CASRPDRGVGNQPQHF.

This chain connects TRBV18 to TRBJ1-4; 8 bases match TRBD1. This CDR3 comprises 14 residues. The junction had 5 bases not matched to a gene; V was cut back by 6 bases and J by 5 bases. Germline CDR1 is KGHSH and CDR2 is LQKENI. The CDR3 sequence is CASSHGTGNEKLFF. CDR3 bases: TGTGCCAGCTCGCACGGGACAGGCAATGAAAAACTGTTTTTT.

V is TRBV2 and J is TRBJ2-1; no clear D gene. This CDR3 comprises 11 residues. Between the trimmed V and J ends, which lost 7 bases and 9 bases, there was a span of 10 bases. CDR1 is SNHLY and CDR2 is FYNNEI in the germline V gene. CDR3 amino acids: CASMSEFEQFF. The CDR3 DNA sequence: TGTGCCAGCATGTCCGAGTTTGAGCAGTTCTTC.

This chain joins TRBV4-1 and TRBJ1-3; 9 bases fit TRBD1. With V trimmed by 2 bases and J by 4 bases, 3 bases remained unmatched. The CDR3 spans 15 residues. Germline V gene lookup returns CDR1 MGHRA and CDR2 YSYEKL. The DNA of the CDR3 is TGCGCCAGCAGCCAACTCGGGACAGGGGGAAACACCATATATTTT. Protein: CASSQLGTGGNTIYF.